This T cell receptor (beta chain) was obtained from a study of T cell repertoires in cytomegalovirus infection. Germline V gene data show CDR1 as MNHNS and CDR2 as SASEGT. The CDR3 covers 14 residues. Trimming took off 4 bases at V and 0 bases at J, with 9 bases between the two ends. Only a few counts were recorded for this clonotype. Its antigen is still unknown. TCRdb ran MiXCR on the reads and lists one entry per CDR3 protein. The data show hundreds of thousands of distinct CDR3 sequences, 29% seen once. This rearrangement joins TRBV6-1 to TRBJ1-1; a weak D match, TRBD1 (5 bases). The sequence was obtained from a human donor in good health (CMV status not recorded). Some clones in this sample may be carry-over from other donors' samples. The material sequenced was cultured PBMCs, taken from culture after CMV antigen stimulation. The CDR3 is CASSASRVNTEAFF. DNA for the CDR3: TGTGCCAGCAGTGCTTCCAGGGTGAACACTGAAGCTTTCTTT.